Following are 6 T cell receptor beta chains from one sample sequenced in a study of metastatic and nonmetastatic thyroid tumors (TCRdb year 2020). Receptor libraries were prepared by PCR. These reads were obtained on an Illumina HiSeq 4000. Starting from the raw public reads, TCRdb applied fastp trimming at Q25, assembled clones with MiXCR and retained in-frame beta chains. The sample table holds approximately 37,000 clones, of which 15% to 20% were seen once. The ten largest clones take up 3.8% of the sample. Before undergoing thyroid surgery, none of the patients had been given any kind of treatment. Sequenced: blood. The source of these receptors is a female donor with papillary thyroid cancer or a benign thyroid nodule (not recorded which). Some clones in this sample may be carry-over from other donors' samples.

The CDR3, as DNA: TGTGCCTGGAGTCCCCGGAGGGGATACAATGAGCAGTTCTTC. Translating it yields CAWSPRRGYNEQFF. This chain links TRBV30 with TRBJ2-1; D perhaps matches TRBD2 (6 bases). The V end was cut by 2 bases, the J end by 4 bases, with 12 bases between. The CDR3 contains 14 residues. Germline values: CDR1 GTSNPN, CDR2 SVGIG (reference sequence).

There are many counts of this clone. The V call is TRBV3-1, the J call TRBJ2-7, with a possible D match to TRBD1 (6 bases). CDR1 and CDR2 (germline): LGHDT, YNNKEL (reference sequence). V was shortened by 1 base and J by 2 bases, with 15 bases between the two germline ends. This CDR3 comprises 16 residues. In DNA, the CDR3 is TGTGCCAGCAGCCAAGTTTCTATACAGGGCCCCTACGAGCAGTACTTC. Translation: CASSQVSIQGPYEQYF.

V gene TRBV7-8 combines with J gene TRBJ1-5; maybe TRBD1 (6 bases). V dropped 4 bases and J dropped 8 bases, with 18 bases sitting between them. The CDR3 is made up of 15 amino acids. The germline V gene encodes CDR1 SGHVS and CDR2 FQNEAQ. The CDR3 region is CASSSHWGGGEPQHF. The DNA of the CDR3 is TGTGCCAGCAGCTCCCACTGGGGGGGCGGCGAGCCCCAGCATTTT. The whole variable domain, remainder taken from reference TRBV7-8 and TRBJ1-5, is GAGVSQSPRYKVAKRGQDVALRCDPISGHVSLFWYQQALGQGPEFLTYFQNEAQLDKSGLPSDRFFAERPEGSVSTLKIQRTQQEDSAVYLCASSSHWGGGEPQHFGDGTRLSIL.

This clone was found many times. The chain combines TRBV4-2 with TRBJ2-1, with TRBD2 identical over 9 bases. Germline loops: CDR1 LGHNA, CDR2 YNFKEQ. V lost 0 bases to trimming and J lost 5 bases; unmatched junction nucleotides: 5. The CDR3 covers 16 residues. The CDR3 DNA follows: TGTGCCAGCAGCCAAGATTCCAGCGGGGGGAACAATGAGCAGTTCTTC. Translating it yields CASSQDSSGGNNEQFF.

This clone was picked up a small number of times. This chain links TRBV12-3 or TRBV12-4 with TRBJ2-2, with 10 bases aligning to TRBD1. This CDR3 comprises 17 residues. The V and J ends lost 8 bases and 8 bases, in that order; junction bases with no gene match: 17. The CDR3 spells CASWTDRGNRKTGELFF. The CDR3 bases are TGTGCCAGCTGGACGGACAGGGGGAATAGAAAGACTGGGGAGCTGTTTTTT.

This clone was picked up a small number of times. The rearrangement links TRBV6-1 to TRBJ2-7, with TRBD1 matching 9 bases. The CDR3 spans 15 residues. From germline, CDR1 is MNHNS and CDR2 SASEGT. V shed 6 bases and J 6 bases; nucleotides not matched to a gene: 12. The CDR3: CASRHLRDRELEQYF. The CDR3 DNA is TGTGCCAGCAGACACCTTCGGGACAGGGAGCTCGAGCAGTACTTC.